The 27 T cell receptor beta chains below were found in one sample sequenced in a study of vaccination and CD4 T cells after COVID-19. This sample's treatment: roughly 10-day PBMC culture with coronavirus spike peptide pools or control peptides (ViraFEST assay). Cultured CD4+ T cell DNA underwent sequencing with the Oncomine TCR Beta short-read assay. From the PCR reads, TCRdb called clonotypes with MiXCR, one entry per CDR3 protein. The sample lists 9,500 to 12,000 distinct CDR3 sequences; roughly 24% were seen once. The antigens these receptors bind are not known. The sequencing here drew on CD4+ T cells from blood, cultured in vitro, taken after SARS-CoV-2 vaccination. The receptors derive from a human donor who had recovered from COVID-19.

The chain combines TRBV28 with TRBJ2-7; 10 bases align to TRBD2. Losses at the gene ends were 4 bases for V and 5 bases for J; bases not matched to a gene: 5. The length of the CDR3 is 14 residues. Germline V lookup: CDR1 MDHEN, CDR2 SYDVKM. The chain's CDR3 is CASSSGTSAHEQYF. The CDR3 region has the DNA TGTGCCAGCAGTTCCGGGACTAGCGCCCACGAGCAGTACTTC.

This rearrangement joins TRBV20-1 to TRBJ2-3, with D maybe TRBD2 (5 bases). Germline V gene sequence: CDR1 DFQATT, CDR2 SNEGSKA (reference sequence). Trimming left V 3 bases short and J 6 bases short, with 16 bases between. This CDR3 comprises 14 residues. The CDR3 sequence is CSARDSWAGDTQYF. CDR3 DNA sequence: TGCAGTGCTAGGGACTCATGGGCTGGGGATACGCAGTATTTT.

J is TRBJ2-3 and V is TRBV4-2; 10 positions match TRBD2. Trimming at V came to 4 bases and at J to 0 bases, leaving 7 bases not matched to a gene. Germline assignment: CDR1 LGHNA and CDR2 YNFKEQ. The CDR3 runs to 17 residues. CDR3 nucleotides: TGTGCCAGCAGCCTCGACGGGACTAGCGTTAGCACAGATACGCAGTATTTT. Translating gives CASSLDGTSVSTDTQYF.

The V and J genes are TRBV6-2 or TRBV6-3 and TRBJ2-1; D may match TRBD1 or TRBD2 (5 bases each). The CDR3 sequence is 17 residues long. Trimming removed 2 bases at V and 2 bases at J, with 16 bases between. Germline V lookup: CDR1 MNHEY, CDR2 SVGEGT. This chain's CDR3 is CASSYPPGTQPYNEQFF. The DNA of the CDR3 is TGTGCCAGCAGTTACCCCCCCGGGACCCAACCCTACAATGAGCAGTTCTTC.

The sample holds a few counts of this clonotype. The V gene is TRBV4-1, the J gene TRBJ2-5; TRBD2 matches 7 bases. The CDR3 runs to 16 residues. V lost 2 bases, J lost 5 bases, and 11 bases stayed unmatched. Germline values: CDR1 MGHRA, CDR2 YSYEKL. DNA of the CDR3: TGCGCCAGCAGCCAATCCGCCCGGGGGGTTGGGGAGACCCAGTACTTC. Its protein is CASSQSARGVGETQYF.

CDR3 in DNA: TGTGCCAGTAGGAGTAGACAGGGATTCTATGGCTACACCTTC. It is translated as CASRSRQGFYGYTF. The J gene is TRBJ1-2, the V gene TRBV19, with TRBD1 identical over 7 bases. The CDR3 is made up of 14 amino acids. In germline, CDR1 is LNHDA, CDR2 SQIVND (reference sequence). V was clipped by 6 bases and J by 4 bases; unmatched bases: 8. The full variable domain, with the rest looked up from reference TRBV19 and TRBJ1-2, is DGGITQSPKYLFRKEGQNVTLSCEQNLNHDAMYWYRQDPGQGLRLIYYSQIVNDFQKGDIAEGYSVSREKKESFPLTVTSAQKNPTAFYLCASRSRQGFYGYTFGSGTRLTVV.

The V call is TRBV20-1, the J call TRBJ1-2; D is unresolved. Between the trimmed V and J ends, which lost 5 bases and 7 bases, there was a span of 8 bases. Germline V gene sequence: CDR1 DFQATT, CDR2 SNEGSKA (reference sequence). This CDR3 comprises 10 residues. The CDR3 sequence: CSASTGGYTF. The CDR3 bases are TGCAGTGCTTCAACCGGTGGCTACACCTTC.

By proportion, this clonotype is medium-sized (0.01 to 0.1%). This rearrangement joins TRBV15 to TRBJ2-3; D is perhaps TRBD2 (6 bases). This CDR3 contains 14 residues. From germline, CDR1 is LNHNV and CDR2 YYDKDF (reference sequence). Trimming cost V 3 bases and J 1 base, with 8 bases left between them. The CDR3 region has the DNA TGTGCCACCAGCAGGACTAGAGGCACAGATACGCAGTATTTT. This translates into CATSRTRGTDTQYF.

V gene TRBV19 combines with J gene TRBJ2-1; 7 positions agree with TRBD1. The V segment lost 7 bases and the J segment 1 base; nucleotides outside the gene matches: 4. Germline values: CDR1 LNHDA, CDR2 SQIVND (reference sequence). The CDR3 has 14 amino acids. CDR3 residues: CASMTGNSYNEQFF. The CDR3 region has the DNA TGTGCCAGTATGACAGGGAATTCCTACAATGAGCAGTTCTTC.

This clonotype appeared a few times. The gene calls are TRBV7-6 and TRBJ1-1; the D gene is possibly TRBD1 (6 bases). V lost 1 base, J lost 1 base, and 16 bases lay in between. CDR3 length: 17 amino acids. CDR1 SGHVS and CDR2 FNYEAQ come from the germline V gene. CDR3 DNA sequence: TGTGCCAGCAGCTTAGTCGGGACCACAGGGACGAACACTGAAGCTTTCTTT. This translates into CASSLVGTTGTNTEAFF.

Here the CDR3 reads CASSKQGFGNQPQHF. CDR3 DNA: TGTGCCAGCAGTAAACAGGGTTTTGGCAATCAGCCCCAGCATTTT. V is TRBV28 and J is TRBJ1-5, with TRBD1 as a possible D gene (6 bases). Trimming shortened V by 5 bases and J by 2 bases, and 13 bases separated the two germline ends. From germline, CDR1 is MDHEN and CDR2 SYDVKM. The CDR3 runs 15 residues.

There are a few counts of this clonotype. V is TRBV28 and J is TRBJ2-7, with 12 bases that match TRBD1. The CDR3 length is 15 residues. Trimming cost V 0 bases and J 7 bases; bases outside gene matches: 4. Germline V gene sequence: CDR1 MDHEN, CDR2 SYDVKM. The CDR3 sequence: CASSLWGQGAREQYF. Here the CDR3 DNA reads TGTGCCAGCAGTTTATGGGGACAGGGGGCGCGGGAGCAGTACTTC.

This clonotype has a handful of counts. This rearrangement joins TRBV28 to TRBJ1-6; D remains ambiguous. CDR1 and CDR2 (germline): MDHEN, SYDVKM. The CDR3 length is 13 residues. V lost 11 bases and J 3 bases, leaving 11 bases between the germline ends. CDR3 in amino acids: CAGAGHYNSPLHF. The CDR3 DNA reads TGTGCCGGAGCCGGCCACTATAATTCACCCCTCCACTTT.

In DNA form, the CDR3 reads TGCGCCAGCAGCTTGGCACCGGGTGGAAACGAGCAGTTCTTC. This translates into CASSLAPGGNEQFF. The chain couples TRBV5-1 to TRBJ2-1, with D unresolved. Germline values: CDR1 SGHRS, CDR2 YFSETQ. Trimming removed 0 bases from V and 10 bases from J, with 14 bases in between. The CDR3 totals 14 residues.

Concerning this clonotype itself: This sequence may be a read error, since a much larger clone differs from it by one base. The DNA for the CDR3 is TGTGCCAGCAGCTTAGTTGTGGTCACTAACTATAGCTACACCTTC. This sequence encodes CASSLVVVTNYSYTF. This chain joins TRBV7-9 and TRBJ1-2; D unresolved. This CDR3 contains 15 residues. Germline values: CDR1 SEHNR, CDR2 FQNEAQ (reference sequence).

By share of the sample, this clonotype is medium-sized. The rearrangement uses TRBV27 and TRBJ2-7; no clear D gene. Germline V gene sequence: CDR1 MNHEY, CDR2 SMNVEV (reference sequence). This CDR3 region has 10 residues. V was cut by 4 bases and J by 2 bases, with 0 bases left in between. The CDR3 nucleotides read TGTGCCAGCAGTTCCTACGAGCAGTACTTC. Its protein product is CASSSYEQYF.

A few counts support this clonotype. The chain is built from TRBV20-1 and TRBJ2-7; a possible D gene is TRBD2 (6 bases). This CDR3 has 11 residues. Germline CDR1 DFQATT, CDR2 SNEGSKA (reference sequence). Deletions cut 2 bases from V and 12 bases from J, with 14 bases between. In nucleotides, the CDR3 is TGCAGTGCTAGACTTAGCGGCCCCTGGTACTTC. Translated, it gives CSARLSGPWYF.

By sample fraction, this clonotype is medium-sized. The chain recombines TRBV20-1 with TRBJ1-2, with D perhaps matching TRBD1 (6 bases). CDR3 length equals 12 residues. Germline V gene sequence: CDR1 DFQATT, CDR2 SNEGSKA (reference sequence). Trimming took off 2 bases at V and 8 bases at J, with 12 bases between the two ends. The CDR3 coding sequence is TGCAGTGCTAGAACAGGGCCATGGGGCTACACCTTC. Amino acids: CSARTGPWGYTF.

The rearrangement links TRBV28 to TRBJ2-3; 9 bases agree with TRBD2. The CDR3 totals 14 residues. Germline CDR1 reads MDHEN; CDR2 reads SYDVKM. The trim removed 7 bases at V and 0 bases at J, leaving 2 bases unmatched. CDR3: CASTAGGSTDTQYF. Written as DNA, the CDR3 is TGTGCCAGCACAGCGGGGGGTAGCACAGATACGCAGTATTTT.

The chain couples TRBV6-4 to TRBJ2-1; D not resolved. Germline V gene sequence: CDR1 MRHNA, CDR2 SNTAGT. The V and J ends lost 4 bases and 7 bases respectively, with 20 bases between them. This CDR3 is 16 amino acids long. CDR3 protein: CASSAFLSQLTNEQFF. CDR3 DNA: TGTGCCAGCAGTGCTTTCTTGTCCCAGTTAACTAATGAGCAGTTCTTC.

This clonotype was seen a handful of times. This chain connects TRBV28 to TRBJ2-2, with D perhaps being TRBD1 or TRBD2 (5 bases each). The CDR3 totals 13 residues. CDR1 and CDR2 from the germline V gene are MDHEN and SYDVKM. Trimming took 8 bases from V and 6 from J, leaving 13 bases between them. CDR3 in amino acids: CASALGVPGELFF. In DNA form, the CDR3 reads TGTGCCAGCGCCTTGGGGGTGCCCGGGGAGCTGTTTTTT.

Sample share makes this clonotype medium-sized (0.01 to 0.1%). The gene calls are TRBV20-1 and TRBJ2-5; maybe TRBD2 (5 bases). The V gene lost 5 bases and the J gene lost 2 bases, with 12 bases spanning the gap. The CDR3 totals 13 residues. Germline V gene data show CDR1 as DFQATT and CDR2 as SNEGSKA (reference sequence). Written as DNA, the CDR3 is TGCAGTGCTCATAAGCGGATGCAAGAGACCCAGTACTTC. This translates into CSAHKRMQETQYF.

This clonotype is deemed medium-sized (0.01 to 0.1%). The chain couples TRBV7-9 to TRBJ1-2, with TRBD1 matching over 10 bases. CDR3 length: 13 amino acids. Losses at the gene ends were 5 bases for V and 6 bases for J; bases not matched to a gene: 3. The germline V gene encodes CDR1 SEHNR and CDR2 FQNEAQ (reference sequence). CDR3 DNA: TGTGCCAGCAGCCCGGACAGGGGGAATGGCTACACCTTC. Protein product: CASSPDRGNGYTF.

The chain links TRBV10-1 to TRBJ2-7; 8 positions agree with TRBD2. Germline CDR1 is WNHNN and CDR2 is SYGVQD (reference sequence). V trimming: 5 bases; J trimming: 5 bases; junction bases outside the gene matches: 8. CDR3 length: 14 amino acids. CDR3 amino acids: CASSLSGSADEQYF. In nucleotides, the CDR3 is TGCGCCAGCAGTCTGAGCGGGAGTGCCGACGAGCAGTACTTC.

The chain uses TRBV6-5 and TRBJ1-5; possible D gene TRBD1, 6 bases. Germline V gene data show CDR1 as MNHEY and CDR2 as SVGAGI. This CDR3 contains 15 residues. V dropped 0 bases and J dropped 5 bases, with 11 bases sitting between them. The CDR3 loop reads CASSYSGGRDQPQHF. CDR3 sequence (DNA): TGTGCCAGCAGTTACTCAGGGGGTCGCGATCAGCCCCAGCATTTT.

This chain links TRBV7-2 with TRBJ2-7; TRBD1 aligns across 7 bases. The CDR3 contains 15 residues. The ends lost 5 bases at V and 0 bases at J; junction bases unmatched: 7. CDR1 is SGHTA, CDR2 FQGNSA, per germline. The CDR3: CASSQDRASSYEQYF. The CDR3 DNA sequence: TGTGCCAGCAGCCAAGACAGGGCCAGCTCCTACGAGCAGTACTTC.

This clonotype was seen only once. At one of its ends the junction is not consistent with the germline gene, which may arise from a read error. The gene calls are TRBV7-8 and TRBJ2-3; 8 bases are a match to TRBD2. This CDR3 is 17 amino acids long. Germline V gene lookup returns CDR1 SGHVS and CDR2 FQNEAQ. CDR3 in amino acids: CVSSPERGPRRTDTQYF. The CDR3 DNA sequence: TGTGTCAGCAGCCCAGAGCGGGGGCCTAGACGCACAGATACGCAGTATTTT. Using reference TRBV7-8 and TRBJ2-3 for the parts outside the CDR3, the full variable domain is GAGVSQSPRYKVAKRGQDVALRCDPISGHVSLFWYQQALGQGPEFLTYFQNEAQLDKSGLPSDRFFAERPEGSVSTLKIQRTQQEDSAVYLCVSSPERGPRRTDTQYFGPGTRLTVL.